A few counts support the clone carrying this T cell receptor (beta chain). The antigen remains undetermined. Since all of the isolated RNA was reverse transcribed, expressed TCRB transcripts were what got sequenced. The average output of naive, central memory and regulatory T cell samples was several million reads. The repertoire was sequenced with immunoSEQ multiplex PCR; TCRdb's copy has only in-frame clones and lacks some. Of 200,000 to 250,000 clones in the sample, 9% to 10% are singletons; the top ten hold 0.03% to 0.04%. The single heparinised draw taken from each donor contained around 100 mL of blood on average. This sample was included in a study of beta chain features in type 1 diabetes. Notes on the study in general: Patients with type 1 diabetes showed fewer VDJ junction insertions and more deletions.

This CDR3 is 13 amino acids long. V shed 1 base and J shed 5 bases, with 9 bases lying between them. Per the germline V gene, CDR1 is GTSNPN and CDR2 is SVGIG (reference sequence). The sample consisted of naive CD4+ T cells from blood. The clonotype originates from a young woman in good health. J is TRBJ1-5 and V is TRBV30; D uncertain. The CDR3 reads CAWSAGGDQPQHF. In DNA form, the CDR3 reads TGTGCCTGGAGTGCGGGCGGGGATCAGCCCCAGCATTTT.